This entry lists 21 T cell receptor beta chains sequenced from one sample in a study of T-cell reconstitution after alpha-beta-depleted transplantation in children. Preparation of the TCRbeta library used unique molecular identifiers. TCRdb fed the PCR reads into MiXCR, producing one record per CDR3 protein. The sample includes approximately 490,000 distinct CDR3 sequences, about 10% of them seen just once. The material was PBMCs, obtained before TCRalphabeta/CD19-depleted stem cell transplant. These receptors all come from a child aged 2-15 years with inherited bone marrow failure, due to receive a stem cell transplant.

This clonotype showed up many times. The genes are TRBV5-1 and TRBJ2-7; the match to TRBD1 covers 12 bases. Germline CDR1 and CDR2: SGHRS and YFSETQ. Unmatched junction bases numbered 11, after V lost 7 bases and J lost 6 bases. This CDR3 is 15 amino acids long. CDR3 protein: CASHPGQGALGEQYF. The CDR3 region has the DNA TGCGCCAGCCACCCGGGACAGGGGGCGCTCGGCGAGCAGTACTTC. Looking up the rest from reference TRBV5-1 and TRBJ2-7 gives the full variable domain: KAGVTQTPRYLIKTRGQQVTLSCSPISGHRSVSWYQQTPGQGLQFLFEYFSETQRNKGNFPGRFSGRQFSNSRSEMNVSTLELGDSALYLCASHPGQGALGEQYFGPGTRLTVT.

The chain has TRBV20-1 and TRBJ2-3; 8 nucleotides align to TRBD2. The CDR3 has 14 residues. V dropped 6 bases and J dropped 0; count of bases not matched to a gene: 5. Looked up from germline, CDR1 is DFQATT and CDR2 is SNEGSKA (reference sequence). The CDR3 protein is CSARLASSTDTQYF. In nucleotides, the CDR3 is TGCAGTGCGAGACTAGCGAGTAGCACAGATACGCAGTATTTT.

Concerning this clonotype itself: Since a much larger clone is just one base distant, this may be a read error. CDR3 loop: CAISGRVYGSDTEAFF. CDR3 nucleotide sequence: TGTGCCATCAGCGGAAGGGTGTATGGTTCGGACACTGAAGCTTTCTTT. This chain joins TRBV11-2 and TRBJ1-1, with D unresolved. The CDR3 is 16 amino acids. CDR1 is SGHAT, CDR2 FQNNGV, per germline.

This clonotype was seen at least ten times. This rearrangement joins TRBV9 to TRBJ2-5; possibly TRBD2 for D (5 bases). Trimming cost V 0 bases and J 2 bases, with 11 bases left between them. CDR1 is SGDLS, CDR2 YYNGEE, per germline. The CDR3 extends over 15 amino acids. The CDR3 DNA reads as TGTGCCAGCAGCGTAGATGGGAGAGGACAAGAGACCCAGTACTTC. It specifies CASSVDGRGQETQYF.

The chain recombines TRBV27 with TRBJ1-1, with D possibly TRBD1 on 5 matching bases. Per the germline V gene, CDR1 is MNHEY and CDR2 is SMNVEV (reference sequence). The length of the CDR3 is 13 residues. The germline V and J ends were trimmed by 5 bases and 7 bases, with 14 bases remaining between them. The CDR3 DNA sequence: TGTGCCAGCAGTGAACGGGACGGGAATGAAGCTTTCTTT. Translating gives CASSERDGNEAFF.

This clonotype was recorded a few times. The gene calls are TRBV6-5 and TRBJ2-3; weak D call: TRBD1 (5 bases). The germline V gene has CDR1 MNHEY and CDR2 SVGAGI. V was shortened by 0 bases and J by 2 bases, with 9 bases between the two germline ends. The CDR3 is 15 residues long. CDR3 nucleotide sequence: TGTGCCAGCAGTTACTCGGGGCTGATCACAGATACGCAGTATTTT. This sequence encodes CASSYSGLITDTQYF.

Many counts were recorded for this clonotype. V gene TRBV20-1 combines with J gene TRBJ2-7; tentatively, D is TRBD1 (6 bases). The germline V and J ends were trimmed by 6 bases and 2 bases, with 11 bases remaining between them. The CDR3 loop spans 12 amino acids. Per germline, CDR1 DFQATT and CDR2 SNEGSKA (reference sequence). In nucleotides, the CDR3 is TGCAGTGCCGGGACAATTCCCTACGAGCAGTACTTC. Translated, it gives CSAGTIPYEQYF.

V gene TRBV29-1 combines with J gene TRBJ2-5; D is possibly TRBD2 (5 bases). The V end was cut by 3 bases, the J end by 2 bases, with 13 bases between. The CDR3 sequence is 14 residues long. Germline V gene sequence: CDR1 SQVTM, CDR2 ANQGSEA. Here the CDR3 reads CSVEEGLPQETQYF. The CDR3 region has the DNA TGCAGCGTTGAGGAAGGACTTCCTCAAGAGACCCAGTACTTC.

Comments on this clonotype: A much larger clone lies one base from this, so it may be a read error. The CDR3: CASSPPEVGLEHYF. In DNA form, the CDR3 reads TGTGCCAGCAGTCCCCCGGAGGTCGGATTAGAGCATTACTTC. The chain has TRBV3-1 and TRBJ2-7, with D perhaps TRBD2 (5 bases). Germline loops: CDR1 LGHDT, CDR2 YNNKEL (reference sequence). The CDR3 has 14 residues.

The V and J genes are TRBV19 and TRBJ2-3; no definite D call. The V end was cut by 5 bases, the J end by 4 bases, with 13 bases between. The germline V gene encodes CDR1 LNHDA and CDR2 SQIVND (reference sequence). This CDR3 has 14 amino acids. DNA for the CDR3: TGTGCCAGTAGTCCTTTCGTTTTGGCAGATACGCAGTATTTT. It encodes CASSPFVLADTQYF.

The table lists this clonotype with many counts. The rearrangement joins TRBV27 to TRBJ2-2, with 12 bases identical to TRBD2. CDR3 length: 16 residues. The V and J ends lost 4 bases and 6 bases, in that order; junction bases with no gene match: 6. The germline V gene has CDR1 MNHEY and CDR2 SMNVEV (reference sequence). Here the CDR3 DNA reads TGTGCCAGCAGTTCCTCTAGCGGGAGGGCCGCCGGGGAGCTGTTTTTT. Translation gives CASSSSSGRAAGELFF.

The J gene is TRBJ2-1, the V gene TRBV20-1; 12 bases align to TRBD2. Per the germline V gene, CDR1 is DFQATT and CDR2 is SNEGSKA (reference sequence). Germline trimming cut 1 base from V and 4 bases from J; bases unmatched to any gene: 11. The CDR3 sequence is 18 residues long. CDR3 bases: TGCAGTGCTAGAGGGTCGACTAGCGGGAGAGCGAGGTACAATGAGCAGTTCTTC. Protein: CSARGSTSGRARYNEQFF.

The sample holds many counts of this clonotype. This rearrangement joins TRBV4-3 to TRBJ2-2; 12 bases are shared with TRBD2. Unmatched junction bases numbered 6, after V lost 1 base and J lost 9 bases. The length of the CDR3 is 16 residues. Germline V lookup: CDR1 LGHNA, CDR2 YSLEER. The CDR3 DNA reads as TGCGCCAGCAGCCAAGGCAGACTAGCGGGAGTGAGGGAGCTGTTTTTT. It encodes CASSQGRLAGVRELFF.

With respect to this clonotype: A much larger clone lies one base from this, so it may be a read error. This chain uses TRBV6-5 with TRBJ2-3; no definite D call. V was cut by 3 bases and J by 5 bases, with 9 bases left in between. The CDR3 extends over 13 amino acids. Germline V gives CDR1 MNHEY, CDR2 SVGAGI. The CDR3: CASSYVSRDTQYF. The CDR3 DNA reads TGTGCCAGCAGTTATGTGTCGAGAGATACGCAGTATTTT.

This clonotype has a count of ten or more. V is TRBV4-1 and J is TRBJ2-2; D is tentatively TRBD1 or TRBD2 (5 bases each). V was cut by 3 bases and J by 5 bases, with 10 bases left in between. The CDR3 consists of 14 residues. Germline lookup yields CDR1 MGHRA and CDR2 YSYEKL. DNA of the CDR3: TGCGCCAGCAGCCAGGTGGGGGAGACCGGGGAGCTGTTTTTT. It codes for CASSQVGETGELFF.

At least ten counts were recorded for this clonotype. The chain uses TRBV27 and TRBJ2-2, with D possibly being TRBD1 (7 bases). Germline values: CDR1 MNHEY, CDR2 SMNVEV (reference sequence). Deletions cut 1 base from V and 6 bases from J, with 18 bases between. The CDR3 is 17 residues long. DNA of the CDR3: TGTGCCAGCAGTTTATTCGGGCGGGACAGCCGGGCCGGGGAGCTGTTTTTT. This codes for CASSLFGRDSRAGELFF.

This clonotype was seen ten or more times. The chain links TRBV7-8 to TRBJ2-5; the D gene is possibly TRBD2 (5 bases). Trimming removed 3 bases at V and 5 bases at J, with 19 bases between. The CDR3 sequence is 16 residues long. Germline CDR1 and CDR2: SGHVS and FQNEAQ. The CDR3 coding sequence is TGTGCCAGCAGCTTTATTGAGCGGAGGCCCCCTGAGACCCAGTACTTC. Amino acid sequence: CASSFIERRPPETQYF.

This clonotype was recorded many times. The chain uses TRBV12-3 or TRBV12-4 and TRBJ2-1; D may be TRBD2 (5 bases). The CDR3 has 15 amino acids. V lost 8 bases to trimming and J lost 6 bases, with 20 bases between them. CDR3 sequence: CASRIWVGRGNEQFF. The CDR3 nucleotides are TGTGCCAGCCGGATATGGGTGGGCCGGGGCAATGAGCAGTTCTTC.

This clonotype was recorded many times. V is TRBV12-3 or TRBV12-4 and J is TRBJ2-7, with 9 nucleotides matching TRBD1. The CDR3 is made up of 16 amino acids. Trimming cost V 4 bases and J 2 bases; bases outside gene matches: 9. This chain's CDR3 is CASSSRTGVTTYEQYF. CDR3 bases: TGTGCCAGCAGTTCCCGGACAGGGGTTACTACCTACGAGCAGTACTTC.

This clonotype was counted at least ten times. The DNA for the CDR3 is TGTGCCAGCAGCTTTGTTCGGGATGCCGACACCGGGGAGCTGTTTTTT. Its translation: CASSFVRDADTGELFF. The chain joins TRBV7-2 to TRBJ2-2; tentatively, D is TRBD2 (5 bases). Deletions cut 3 bases from V and 3 bases from J, with 14 bases between. This CDR3 is built from 16 residues. Germline CDR1 is SGHTA and CDR2 is FQGNSA.

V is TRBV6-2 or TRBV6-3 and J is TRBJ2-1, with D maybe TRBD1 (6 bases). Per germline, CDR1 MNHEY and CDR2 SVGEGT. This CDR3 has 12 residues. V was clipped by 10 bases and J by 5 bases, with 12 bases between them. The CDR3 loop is CATMDRHNEQFF. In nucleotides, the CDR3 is TGTGCCACCATGGACAGACACAATGAGCAGTTCTTC.